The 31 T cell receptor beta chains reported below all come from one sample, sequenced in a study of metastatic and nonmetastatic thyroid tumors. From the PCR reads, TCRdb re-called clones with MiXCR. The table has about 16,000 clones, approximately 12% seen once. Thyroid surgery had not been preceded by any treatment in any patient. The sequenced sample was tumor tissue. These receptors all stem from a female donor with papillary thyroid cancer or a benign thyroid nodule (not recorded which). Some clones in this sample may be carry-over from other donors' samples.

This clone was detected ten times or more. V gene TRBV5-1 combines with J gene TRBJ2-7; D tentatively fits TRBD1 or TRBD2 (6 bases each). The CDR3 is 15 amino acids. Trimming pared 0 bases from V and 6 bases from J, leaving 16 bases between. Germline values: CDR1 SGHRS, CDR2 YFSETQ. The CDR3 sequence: CASSLAPGAVSEQYF. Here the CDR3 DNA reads TGCGCCAGCAGCTTGGCCCCGGGGGCCGTCTCCGAGCAGTACTTC.

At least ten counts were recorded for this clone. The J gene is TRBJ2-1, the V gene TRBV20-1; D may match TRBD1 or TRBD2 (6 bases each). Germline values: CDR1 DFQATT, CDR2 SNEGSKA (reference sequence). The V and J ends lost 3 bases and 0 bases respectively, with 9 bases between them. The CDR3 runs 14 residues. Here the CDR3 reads CSASGGLSYNEQFF. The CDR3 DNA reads TGCAGTGCTAGCGGGGGCCTCTCCTACAATGAGCAGTTCTTC.

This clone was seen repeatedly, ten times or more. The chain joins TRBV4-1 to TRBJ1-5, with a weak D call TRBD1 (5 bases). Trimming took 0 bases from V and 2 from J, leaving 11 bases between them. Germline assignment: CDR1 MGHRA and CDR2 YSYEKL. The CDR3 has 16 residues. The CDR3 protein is CASSQEGRDRNQPQHF. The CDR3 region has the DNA TGCGCCAGCAGCCAAGAGGGCCGGGACCGCAATCAGCCCCAGCATTTT.

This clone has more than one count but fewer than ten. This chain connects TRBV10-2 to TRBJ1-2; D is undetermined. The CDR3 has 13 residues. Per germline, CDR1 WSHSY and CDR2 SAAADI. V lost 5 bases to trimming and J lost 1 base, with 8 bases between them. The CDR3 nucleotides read TGCGCCAGCAGTCCCGTGTTTAACTATGGCTACACCTTC. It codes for CASSPVFNYGYTF.

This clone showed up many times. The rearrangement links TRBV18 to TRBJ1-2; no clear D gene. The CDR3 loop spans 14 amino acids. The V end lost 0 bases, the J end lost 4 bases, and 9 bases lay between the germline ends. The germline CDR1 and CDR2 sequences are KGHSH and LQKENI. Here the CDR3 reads CASSPPAGSYGYTF. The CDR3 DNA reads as TGTGCCAGCTCACCACCGGCGGGTAGCTATGGCTACACCTTC.

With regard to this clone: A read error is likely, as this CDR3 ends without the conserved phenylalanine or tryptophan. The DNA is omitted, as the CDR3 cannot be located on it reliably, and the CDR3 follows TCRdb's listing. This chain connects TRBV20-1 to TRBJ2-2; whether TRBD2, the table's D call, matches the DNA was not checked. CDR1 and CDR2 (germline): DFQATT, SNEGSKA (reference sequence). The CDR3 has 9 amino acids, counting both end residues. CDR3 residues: CSALSGRAG.

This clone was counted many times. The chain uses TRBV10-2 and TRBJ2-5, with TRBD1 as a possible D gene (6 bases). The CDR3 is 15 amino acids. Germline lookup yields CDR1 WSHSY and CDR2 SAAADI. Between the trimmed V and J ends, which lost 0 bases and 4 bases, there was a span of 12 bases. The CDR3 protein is CASSESTRGRETQYF. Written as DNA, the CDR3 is TGCGCCAGCAGTGAGTCGACCAGGGGAAGAGAGACCCAGTACTTC.

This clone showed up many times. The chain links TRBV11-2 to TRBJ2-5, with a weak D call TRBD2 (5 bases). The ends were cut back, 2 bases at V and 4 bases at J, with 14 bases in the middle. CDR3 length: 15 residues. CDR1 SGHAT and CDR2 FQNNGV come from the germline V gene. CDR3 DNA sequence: TGTGCCAGCAGCTTATCTCTAGCTGGAGGAGAGACCCAGTACTTC. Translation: CASSLSLAGGETQYF. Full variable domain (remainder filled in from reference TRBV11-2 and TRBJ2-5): EAGVAQSPRYKIIEKRQSVAFWCNPISGHATLYWYQQILGQGPKLLIQFQNNGVVDDSQLPKDRFSAERLKGVDSTLKIQPAKLEDSAVYLCASSLSLAGGETQYFGPGTRLLVL.

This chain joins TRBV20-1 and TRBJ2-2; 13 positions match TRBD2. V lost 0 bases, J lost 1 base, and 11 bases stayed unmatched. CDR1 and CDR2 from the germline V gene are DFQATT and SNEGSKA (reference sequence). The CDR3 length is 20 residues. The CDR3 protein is CSARDYATSGGVRNTGELFF. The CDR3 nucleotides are TGCAGTGCTAGAGATTACGCAACTAGCGGGGGGGTCAGGAACACCGGGGAGCTGTTTTTT.

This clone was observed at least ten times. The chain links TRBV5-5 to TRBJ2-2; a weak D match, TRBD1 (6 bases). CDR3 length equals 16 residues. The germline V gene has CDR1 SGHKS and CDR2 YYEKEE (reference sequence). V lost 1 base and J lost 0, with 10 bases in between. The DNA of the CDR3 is TGTGCCAGCAGCTTGATGGGGACAACGAACACCGGGGAGCTGTTTTTT. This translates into CASSLMGTTNTGELFF.

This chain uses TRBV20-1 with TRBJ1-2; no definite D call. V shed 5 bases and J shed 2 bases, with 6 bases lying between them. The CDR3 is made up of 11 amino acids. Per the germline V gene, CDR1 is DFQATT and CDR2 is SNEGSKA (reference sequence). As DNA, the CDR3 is TGCAGTGCTGCAGAGAACTATGGCTACACCTTC. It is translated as CSAAENYGYTF.

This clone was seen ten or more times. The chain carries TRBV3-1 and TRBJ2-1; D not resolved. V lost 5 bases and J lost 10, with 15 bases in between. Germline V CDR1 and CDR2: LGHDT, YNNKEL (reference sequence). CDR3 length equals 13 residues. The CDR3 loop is CASSVSFAPEQFF. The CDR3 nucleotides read TGTGCCAGCAGCGTCTCCTTTGCCCCCGAGCAGTTCTTC.

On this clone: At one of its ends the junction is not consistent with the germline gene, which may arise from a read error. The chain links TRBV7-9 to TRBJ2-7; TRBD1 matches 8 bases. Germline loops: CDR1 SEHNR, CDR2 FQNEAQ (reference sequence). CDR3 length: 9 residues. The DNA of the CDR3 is TGTGCCAGCAGCTCGGGACAGGCCTTC. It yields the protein CASSSGQAF.

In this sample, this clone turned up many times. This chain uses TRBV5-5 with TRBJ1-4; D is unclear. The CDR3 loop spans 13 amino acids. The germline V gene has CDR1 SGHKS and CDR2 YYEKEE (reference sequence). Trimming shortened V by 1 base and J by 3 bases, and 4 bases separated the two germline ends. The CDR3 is CASSLRANEKLFF. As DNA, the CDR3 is TGTGCCAGCAGCTTGAGGGCTAATGAAAAACTGTTTTTT.

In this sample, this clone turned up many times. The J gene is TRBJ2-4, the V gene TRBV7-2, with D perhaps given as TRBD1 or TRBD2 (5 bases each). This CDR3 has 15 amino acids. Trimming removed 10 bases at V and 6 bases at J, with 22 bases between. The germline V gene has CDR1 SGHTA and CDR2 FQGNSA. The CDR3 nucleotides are TGTGCCACCGAGCTTAGAGGGGAAGGGGTAAACATTCAGTACTTC. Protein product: CATELRGEGVNIQYF.

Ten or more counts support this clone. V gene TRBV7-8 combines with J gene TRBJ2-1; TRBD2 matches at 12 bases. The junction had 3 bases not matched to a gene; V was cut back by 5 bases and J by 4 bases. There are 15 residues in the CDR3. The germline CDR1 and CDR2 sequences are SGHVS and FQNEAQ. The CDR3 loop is CASSPTSGSYNEQFF. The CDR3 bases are TGTGCCAGCAGCCCGACTAGCGGGAGTTACAATGAGCAGTTCTTC.

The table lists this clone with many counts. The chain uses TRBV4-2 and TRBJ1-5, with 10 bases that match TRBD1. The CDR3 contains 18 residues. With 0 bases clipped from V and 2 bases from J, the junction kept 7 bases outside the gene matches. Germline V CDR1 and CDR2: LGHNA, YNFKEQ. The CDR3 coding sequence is TGTGCCAGCAGCCAAGAGGGTCTGACAGGGGGCGGCAATCAGCCCCAGCATTTT. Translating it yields CASSQEGLTGGGNQPQHF.

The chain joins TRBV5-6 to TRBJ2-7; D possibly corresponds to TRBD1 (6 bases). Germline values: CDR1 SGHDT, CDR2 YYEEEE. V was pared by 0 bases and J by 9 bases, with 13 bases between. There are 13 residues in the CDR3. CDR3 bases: TGTGCCAGCAGCTTGGGGGACAATGCGGGGCAGTACTTC. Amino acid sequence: CASSLGDNAGQYF. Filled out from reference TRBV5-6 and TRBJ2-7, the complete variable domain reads DAGVTQSPTHLIKTRGQQVTLRCSPKSGHDTVSWYQQALGQGPQFIFQYYEEEERQRGNFPDRFSGHQFPNYSSELNVNALLLGDSALYLCASSLGDNAGQYFGPGTRLTVT.

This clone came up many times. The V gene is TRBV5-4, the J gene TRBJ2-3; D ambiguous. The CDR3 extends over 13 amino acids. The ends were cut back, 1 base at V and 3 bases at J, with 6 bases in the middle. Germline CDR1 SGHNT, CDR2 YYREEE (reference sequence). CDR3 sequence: CASSLRPTDTQYF. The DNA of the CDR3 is TGTGCCAGCAGCTTGAGGCCTACAGATACGCAGTATTTT.

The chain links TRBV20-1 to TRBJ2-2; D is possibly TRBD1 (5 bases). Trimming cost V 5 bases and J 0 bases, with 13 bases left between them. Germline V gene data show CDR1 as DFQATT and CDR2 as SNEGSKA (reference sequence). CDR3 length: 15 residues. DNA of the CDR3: TGCAGTGCTGCCCGCCAGGGCGCGAACACCGGGGAGCTGTTTTTT. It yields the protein CSAARQGANTGELFF.

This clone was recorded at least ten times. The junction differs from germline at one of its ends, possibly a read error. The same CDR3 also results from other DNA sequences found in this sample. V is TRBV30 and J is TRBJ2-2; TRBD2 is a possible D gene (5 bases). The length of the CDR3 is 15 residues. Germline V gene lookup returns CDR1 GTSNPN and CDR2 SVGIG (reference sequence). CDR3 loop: CAWSSGIGGAGELFF. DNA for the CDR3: TGTGCCTGGAGTTCCGGGATAGGAGGAGCCGGGGAGCTGTTCTTT.

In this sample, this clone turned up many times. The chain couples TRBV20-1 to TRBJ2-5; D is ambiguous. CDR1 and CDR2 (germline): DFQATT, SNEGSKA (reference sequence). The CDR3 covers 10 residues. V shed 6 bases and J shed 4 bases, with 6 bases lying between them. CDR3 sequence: CSALGETQYF. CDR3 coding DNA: TGCAGTGCCCTGGGAGAGACCCAGTACTTC.

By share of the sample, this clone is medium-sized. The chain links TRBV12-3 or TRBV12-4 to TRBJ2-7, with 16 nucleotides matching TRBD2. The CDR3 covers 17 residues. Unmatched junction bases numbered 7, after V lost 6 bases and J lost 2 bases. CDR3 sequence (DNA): TGTGCCAGCAGGGGGACTAGCGGGAGGGCCTATACCTACGAGCAGTACTTC. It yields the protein CASRGTSGRAYTYEQYF.

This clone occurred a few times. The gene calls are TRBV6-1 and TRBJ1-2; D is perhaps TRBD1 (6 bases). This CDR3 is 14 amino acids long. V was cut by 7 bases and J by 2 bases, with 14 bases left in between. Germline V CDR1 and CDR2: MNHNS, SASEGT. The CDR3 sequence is CASIQGFSNYGYTF. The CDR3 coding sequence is TGTGCCAGCATACAGGGATTTTCGAACTATGGCTACACCTTC.

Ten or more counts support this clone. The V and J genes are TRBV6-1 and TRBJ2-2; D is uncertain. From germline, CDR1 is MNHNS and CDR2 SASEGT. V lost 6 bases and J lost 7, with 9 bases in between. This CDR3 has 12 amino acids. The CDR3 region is CASSYGYGELFF. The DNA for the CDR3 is TGTGCCAGCAGCTACGGGTACGGGGAGCTGTTTTTT.

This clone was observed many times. CDR3: CASSDRGSYYGYTF. In DNA, the CDR3 is TGTGCCAGCAGTGATCGGGGAAGCTACTATGGCTACACCTTC. The chain has TRBV28 and TRBJ1-2, with unresolved D. Trimming shortened V by 5 bases and J by 3 bases, and 13 bases separated the two germline ends. The CDR3 covers 14 residues. Germline CDR1 is MDHEN and CDR2 is SYDVKM.

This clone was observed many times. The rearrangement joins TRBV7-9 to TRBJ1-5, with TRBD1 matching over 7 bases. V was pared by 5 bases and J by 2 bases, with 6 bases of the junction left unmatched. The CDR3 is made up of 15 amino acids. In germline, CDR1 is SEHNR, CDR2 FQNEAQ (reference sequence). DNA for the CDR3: TGTGCCAGCAGCCGAGGGACAGCCGGCAATCAGCCCCAGCATTTT. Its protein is CASSRGTAGNQPQHF.

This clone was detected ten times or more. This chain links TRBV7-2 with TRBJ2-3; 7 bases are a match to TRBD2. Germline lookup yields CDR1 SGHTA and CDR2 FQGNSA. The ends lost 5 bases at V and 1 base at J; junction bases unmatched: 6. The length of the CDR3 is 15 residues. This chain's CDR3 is CASSLWGGGTDTQYF. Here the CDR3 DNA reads TGTGCCAGCAGCCTATGGGGGGGGGGCACAGATACGCAGTATTTT.

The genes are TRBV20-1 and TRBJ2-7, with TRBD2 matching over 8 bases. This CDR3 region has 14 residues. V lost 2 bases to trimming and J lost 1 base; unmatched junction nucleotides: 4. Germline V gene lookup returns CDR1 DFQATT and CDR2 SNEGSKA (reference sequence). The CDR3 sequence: CSARSGRVSYEQYF. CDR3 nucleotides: TGCAGTGCTAGAAGCGGGAGAGTGTCCTACGAGCAGTACTTC.

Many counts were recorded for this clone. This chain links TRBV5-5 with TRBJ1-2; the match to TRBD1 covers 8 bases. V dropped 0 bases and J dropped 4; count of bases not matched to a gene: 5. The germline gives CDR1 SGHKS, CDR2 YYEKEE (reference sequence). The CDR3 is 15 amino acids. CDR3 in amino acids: CASSLETGALYGYTF. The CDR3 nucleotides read TGTGCCAGCAGCTTGGAGACAGGGGCCCTCTATGGCTACACCTTC.

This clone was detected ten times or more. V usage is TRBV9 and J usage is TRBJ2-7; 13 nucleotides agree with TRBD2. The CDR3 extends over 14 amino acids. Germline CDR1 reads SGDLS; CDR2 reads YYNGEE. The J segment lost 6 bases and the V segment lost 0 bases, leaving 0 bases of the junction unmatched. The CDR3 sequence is CASSVGTSGSEQYF. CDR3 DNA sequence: TGTGCCAGCAGCGTAGGGACTAGCGGGAGCGAGCAGTACTTC.